This record concerns one TCR beta chain sequence. Its binding antigen is unknown. Per-base qualities were not stored, and no clone one base away is much larger. The CDR3, from cysteine to phenylalanine, totals 12 residues. The sequence is cut down to CDR3 DNA, 36 bases in frame from base 1. TCRbeta CDR3 regions were amplified from genomic DNA by means of the immunoSEQ Assay, a bias-controlled multiplex PCR. Concerning the study's data processing: Nucleated cell counts per sample were estimated from amplification of reference gene primers within the assay. To quantify the absolute abundance of each unique TCRbeta CDR3 rearrangement, sequence reads were collapsed and filtered. For each sample, productive Simpson clonality was calculated as the square root of Simpson's diversity index over productive rearrangements. The table comes from immuneACCESS by way of TCRdb, which keeps in-frame sequences with V and J called. Part of the clones is missing from these tables; in studies checked, under half for an unresolved V gene and the rest for unknown reasons. That table is the source of V, J and clone size, and D and trimming were worked out from the DNA. The sample has about 200,000 clones on record, around 90% of them singletons. 20% to 25% of the sample is taken by the ten largest.

The entry originates in a study of blood T cell repertoires in COVID-19 (dated by TCRdb to the early 2020s). Study-wide context: Samples covering the acute and convalescent phases of COVID-19 were provided by collaborators in the United States, Italy and Spain. The material from the prospective study consisted of cDNA or gDNA derived from T cells, B-cell-depleted T cells, or PBMCs. The dataset comprised deeply sampled blood TCRbeta repertoires from subjects exposed to, actively infected with, or recovered from COVID-19. The repertoires were released in a freely available public database meant as a resource for research on the immune response to SARS-CoV-2. The samples were drawn from the first 160 participants of the ongoing ImmuneRACE study and from under 1,500 subjects provided by 6 global collaborators. A de-identified subject ID, COVID-19 status, age in years and sex were almost always included in the sample metadata. HLA class I and class II types, where available, came from metadata supplied by the sample provider rather than from assay-based typing. Paper-wide results and their limitations: Clinical and demographic metadata were provided uncurated, with the amount varying by source and participant.

Whole blood was collected in K2EDTA tubes by collaborating institutions according to the institutions' own protocols. For TCRbeta analysis, collaborators shipped samples in one of three forms: frozen whole blood, isolated PBMCs, or DNA extracted from either of those sample types. The sequenced material came from peripheral blood. Here the chain combines TRBV12-2 and TRBJ2-7; TRBD1, the table's D call, was not compared with the DNA. TRBV12-2 is a pseudogene segment. This TCR was recovered from a man aged 55-75 years with active or convalescent COVID-19. The DNA is as follows: TGTGCAAGTCGCCTGACACCACCCGAGCAGTACTTC. This encodes CASRLTPPEQYF.